This T cell receptor (beta chain) emerged from a study of T-cell memory formation after mild COVID-19 (TCRdb year 2021). As for the study more broadly: TCR sequence clusters from the two donors were found to be largely donor specific. In a couple of donors, T-cell clones that expanded and contracted after mild COVID-19 were followed by sequencing TCRalpha and TCRbeta repertoires longitudinally. Two young, previously healthy adult volunteers made up the cohort, one male and one female. On the study overall, not on this receptor specifically: Clones that contracted from day 15 to 85 showed balanced CD4/CD8 phenotypes, whereas a second wave of clones that expanded from day 15 to 37 leaned towards CD4+. Some responding clones were detected in pre-infection memory, suggesting pre-existing cross-reactive memory T cells joined the SARS-CoV-2 response. Only two mild cases were covered in the study, and larger cohorts including severe cases with pre-infection samples were considered necessary. Contracting CD4+ clones turned up mainly in the CM and EM memory subsets, whereas EMRA was where CD8+ clones were enriched. SARS-CoV-2 specificity was not confirmed for the second-wave clones peaking on day 37.

The germline V gene (reference sequence) yields SEHNR for CDR1 and FQNEAQ for CDR2. The CDR3 runs 12 amino acids, cysteine and phenylalanine included. The sequence is cut down to CDR3 DNA, 36 bases in frame from base 1. The V end loses 6 bases and the J end loses 4 bases, and a stretch of 8 bases separates them. Ficoll-Paque density gradient centrifugation was used to isolate PBMCs. This clonotype was seen more than once but under ten times. Its recognized antigen is unknown. The input lacks base qualities; no much larger clone sits a single base away. TCRdb names Illumina NovaSeq 6000 as the instrument used. Using 5'RACE with constant-segment primers, TCRalpha and TCRbeta cDNA libraries were constructed, with sample barcodes and unique molecular identifiers added in the process. Trizol reagent was used to extract RNA from every sample. Amplification of the libraries took two PCR steps, and the second step added a second sample barcode plus Illumina TruSeq adapters. Libraries were sequenced on an Illumina NovaSeq with 2 x 150 bp paired-end reads. The authors processed their data as follows. Demultiplexing of reads and collapsing into UMI-guided consensus sequences were performed with migec v1.2.7. Using mixcr v2.1.11, UMI consensuses were aligned to TRA and TRB V and J templates and then assembled into clonotypes. A clonotype was counted as expanded or contracted only if both edgeR and NoisET called the change significant, with noise models trained on biological replicates. For edgeR calls, the cutoffs were a false discovery rate-adjusted p below 0.01 and a log2 fold-change threshold of 1. As an exploratory analysis of dynamics, max-normalized trajectories of the 1000 most abundant clonotypes were examined by PCA with hierarchical clustering. Separately sequenced CD4+ and CD8+ repertoires were used to assign a CD4 or CD8 phenotype to each responding clone. TCRdb reprocessing: public reads trimmed at Q25 with fastp, clones called with MiXCR, in-frame beta chains kept. Rows are unified per CDR3 protein, each entry keeping the most common DNA and genes. The authors' filters were not applied to this entry. The sample includes about 500,000 distinct CDR3 sequences, with roughly 20% observed a single time. The ten largest account for roughly an eighth of the sample.

This TCR was sampled from an adult woman who had mild COVID-19 (a few samples of this study predate the infection). The sample titles of this study are shuffled in the database, so cell type and time point are left out; the donor was told from shared clones. The chain links TRBV7-9 with TRBJ2-3, with no confidently assigned D gene. The sequenced sample was PBMCs or a T cell subset sorted from them (not recorded which). The CDR3 amino acid sequence is: CASRAEPDTQYF. The bases read TGTGCCAGCAGAGCAGAGCCAGATACGCAGTATTTT.